A selection of T cell receptor beta chains follows, all from one sample in a study of blood T cell repertoires in COVID-19. Here immunoSEQ multiplex PCR was the method, and the copy in TCRdb shows in-frame clones only, minus some. This sample has approximately 94,000 clones, with more than 65% found just once. The specimen was peripheral blood. The receptors were gathered from a man in his 70s with active or convalescent COVID-19. Both conserved end residues are part of each CDR3. The D gene is left open where the match is weak. Clone sizes are given selectively: once, few, many, or a class where the clone is expanded.

d_gene	v_gene	j_gene	abundance	CDR3nt	CDR3aa
NA	TRBV30	TRBJ1-6	NA	TGTGCCTGGAGCGAAGACAGGCCCGGTAATTCACCCCTCCACTTT	CAWSEDRPGNSPLHF
NA	TRBV5-5	TRBJ1-6	once	TGTGCCAGCAGCTTCTTAGTCGGCTATAATTCACCCCTCCACTTT	CASSFLVGYNSPLHF
NA	TRBV24-1	TRBJ1-2	NA	TGTGCCACCAGTGATTATACAGGGTTGGGCTACACCTTC	CATSDYTGLGYTF
NA	TRBV6-5	TRBJ2-3	NA	TGTGCCAGCGAGGAAGATTCCCTCACAGATACGCAGTATTTT	CASEEDSLTDTQYF
TRBD2	TRBV7-3	TRBJ2-1	NA	TGTGCCAGCAGCTTGGCGGGGGAGAGCAATGAGCAGTTCTTC	CASSLAGESNEQFF
TRBD1	TRBV5-6	TRBJ1-2	NA	TGTGCCAGCAGCTTGGGGGACAGGCTTGGGTATGGCTACACCTTC	CASSLGDRLGYGYTF
TRBD2	TRBV9	TRBJ2-1	NA	TGTGCCAGCAGCGCTTCACTAGTGACGGGAGCGGGGGATGAGCAGTTCTTC	CASSASLVTGAGDEQFF
NA	TRBV5-1	TRBJ1-6	few	TGCGCCAGCAGGGAGGGGATTCTGGGGTCACCCCTCCACTTT	CASREGILGSPLHF
TRBD2	TRBV11-2	TRBJ2-2	NA	TGTGCCAGCAGGCGGGTGAAACGGCTAGCGGGAGACAACACCGGGGAGCTGTTTTTT	CASRRVKRLAGDNTGELFF
NA	TRBV9	TRBJ2-2	NA	TGTGCCAGCAGCGTATGGGGCGCCAAGGGCGGGGAGCTGTTTTTT	CASSVWGAKGGELFF
TRBD2	TRBV19	TRBJ2-3	NA	TGTGCCAGTAGTCAACGACGGGGGGTTGATACGCAGTATTTT	CASSQRRGVDTQYF
NA	TRBV30	TRBJ1-6	once	TGTGCCTGGAGTGTACTAGGGTTTGATTCTAATTCACCCCTCCACTTT	CAWSVLGFDSNSPLHF
TRBD1	TRBV19	TRBJ1-1	once	TGTGCCAGTAGTACCCCCTCGGGACAGCCAAACACTGAAGCTTTCTTT	CASSTPSGQPNTEAFF
NA	TRBV18	TRBJ1-2	NA	TGTGCCAGCTCACCCGAATCTCGGACGAGGGCCTATGGCTACACCTTC	CASSPESRTRAYGYTF
NA	TRBV19	TRBJ2-3	NA	TGTGCCACCACCCCCTGGGGTAGCGCGGAGGGAGATACGCAGTATTTT	CATTPWGSAEGDTQYF
TRBD1	TRBV18	TRBJ2-7	NA	TGTGCCAGCTCATTAGGGGGCACAGCCTACGAGCAGTACTTC	CASSLGGTAYEQYF